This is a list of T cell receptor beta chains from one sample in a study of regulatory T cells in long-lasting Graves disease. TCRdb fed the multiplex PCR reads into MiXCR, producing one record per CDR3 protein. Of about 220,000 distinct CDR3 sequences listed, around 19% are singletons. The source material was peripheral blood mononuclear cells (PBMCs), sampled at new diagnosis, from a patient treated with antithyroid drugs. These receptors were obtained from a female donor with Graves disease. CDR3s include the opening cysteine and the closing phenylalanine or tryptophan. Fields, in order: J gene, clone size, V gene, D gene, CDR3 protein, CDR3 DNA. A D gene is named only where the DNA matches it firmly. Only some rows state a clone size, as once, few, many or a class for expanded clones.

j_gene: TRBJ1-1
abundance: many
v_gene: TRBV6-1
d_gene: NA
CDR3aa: CASSAGSMNTEAFF
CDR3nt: TGTGCCAGCAGTGCGGGGTCTATGAACACTGAAGCTTTCTTT

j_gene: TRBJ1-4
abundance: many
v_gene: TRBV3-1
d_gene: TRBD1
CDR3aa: CASRQGGNEKLFF
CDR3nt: TGTGCCAGCAGACAGGGGGGGAATGAAAAACTGTTTTTT

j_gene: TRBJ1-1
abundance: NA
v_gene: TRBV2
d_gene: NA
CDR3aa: CASSDRPRTEAFF
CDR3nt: TGTGCCAGCAGTGATCGACCGAGGACTGAAGCTTTCTTT

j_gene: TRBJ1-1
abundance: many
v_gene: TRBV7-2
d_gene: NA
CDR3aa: CASSFRTLNTEAFF
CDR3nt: TGTGCCAGCAGCTTCAGGACTCTGAACACTGAAGCTTTCTTT

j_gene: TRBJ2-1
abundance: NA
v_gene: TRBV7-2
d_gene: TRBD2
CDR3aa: CATQSSGSFDEQFF
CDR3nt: TGTGCCACCCAGTCCAGCGGGAGTTTTGATGAGCAGTTCTTC

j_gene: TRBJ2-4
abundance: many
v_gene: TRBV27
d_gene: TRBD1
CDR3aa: CASKGQGAYIQYF
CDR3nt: TGTGCCAGCAAGGGACAGGGGGCATACATTCAGTACTTC

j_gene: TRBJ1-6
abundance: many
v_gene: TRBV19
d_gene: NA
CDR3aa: CATRANLNSPLHF
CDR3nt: TGTGCCACCAGGGCCAATCTTAATTCACCCCTCCACTTT

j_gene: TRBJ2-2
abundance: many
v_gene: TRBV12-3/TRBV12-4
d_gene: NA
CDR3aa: CASSLPGDGTGELFF
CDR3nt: TGTGCCAGCAGTTTACCGGGAGACGGGACCGGGGAGCTGTTTTTT

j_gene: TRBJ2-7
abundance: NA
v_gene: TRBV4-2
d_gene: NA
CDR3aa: CASSQGGGLSLEQYF
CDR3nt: TGTGCCAGCAGCCAGGGCGGCGGTCTCTCCCTCGAGCAGTACTTC

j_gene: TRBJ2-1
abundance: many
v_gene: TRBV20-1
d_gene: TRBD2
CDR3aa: CSAGLGLASSYNEQFF
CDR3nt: TGCAGTGCGGGCCTAGGACTAGCCTCCTCCTACAATGAGCAGTTCTTC

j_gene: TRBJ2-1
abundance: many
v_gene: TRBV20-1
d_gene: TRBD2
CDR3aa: CSAVVGGNNEQFF
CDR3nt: TGCAGTGCTGTCGTGGGGGGGAACAATGAGCAGTTCTTC

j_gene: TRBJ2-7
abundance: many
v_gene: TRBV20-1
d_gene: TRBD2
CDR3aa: CSARVRGTRVSYEQYF
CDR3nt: TGCAGTGCTAGAGTGCGAGGGACTAGAGTCTCCTACGAGCAGTACTTC

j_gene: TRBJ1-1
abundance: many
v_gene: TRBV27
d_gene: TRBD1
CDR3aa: CASSSTGVSTEAFF
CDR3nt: TGTGCCAGCAGTTCCACAGGGGTGAGCACTGAAGCTTTCTTT

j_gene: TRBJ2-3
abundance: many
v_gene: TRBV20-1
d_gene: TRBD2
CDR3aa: CSARDGTSGSDTQYF
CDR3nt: TGCAGTGCTAGAGATGGCACTAGCGGATCAGATACGCAGTATTTT

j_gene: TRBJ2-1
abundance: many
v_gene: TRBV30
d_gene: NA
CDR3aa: CAWQPKATVYNEQFF
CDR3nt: TGTGCCTGGCAACCCAAAGCCACGGTGTACAATGAGCAGTTCTTC

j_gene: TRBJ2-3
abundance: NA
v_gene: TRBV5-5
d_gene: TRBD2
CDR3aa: CAIERRGGSTDTQYF
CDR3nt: TGTGCCATCGAACGACGGGGGGGGAGCACAGATACGCAGTATTTT

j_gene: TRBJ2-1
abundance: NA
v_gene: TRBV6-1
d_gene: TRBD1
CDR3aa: CASSEWGQAYNEQFF
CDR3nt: TGTGCCAGCAGTGAATGGGGACAGGCCTACAATGAGCAGTTCTTC

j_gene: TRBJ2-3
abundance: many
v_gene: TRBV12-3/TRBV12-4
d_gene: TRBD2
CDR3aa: CASSPAGVGNTQYF
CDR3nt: TGTGCCAGCAGTCCAGCGGGAGTGGGGAATACGCAGTATTTT

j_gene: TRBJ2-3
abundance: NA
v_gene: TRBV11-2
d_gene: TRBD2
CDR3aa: CASSWREAGRAGTDTQYF
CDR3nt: TGTGCCAGCAGCTGGAGGGAGGCCGGGAGGGCCGGCACAGATACGCAGTATTTT

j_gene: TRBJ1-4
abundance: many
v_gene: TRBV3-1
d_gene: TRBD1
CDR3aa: CASSPGSQGAGEKLFF
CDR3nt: TGTGCCAGCAGCCCAGGGAGTCAGGGGGCCGGAGAAAAACTGTTTTTT

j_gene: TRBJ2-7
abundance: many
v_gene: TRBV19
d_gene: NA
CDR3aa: CASSIVGTHTIYEQYF
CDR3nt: TGTGCCAGTAGTATAGTAGGCACCCACACAATCTACGAGCAGTACTTC

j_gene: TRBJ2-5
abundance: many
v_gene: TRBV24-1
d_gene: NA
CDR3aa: CATSDLSMDSAETQYF
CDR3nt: TGTGCCACCAGTGATTTGTCGATGGATTCGGCAGAGACCCAGTACTTC

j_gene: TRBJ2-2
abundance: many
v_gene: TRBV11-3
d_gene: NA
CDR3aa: CASRRTTQGAGELFF
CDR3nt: TGTGCCAGCAGACGGACTACCCAGGGCGCCGGGGAGCTGTTTTTT

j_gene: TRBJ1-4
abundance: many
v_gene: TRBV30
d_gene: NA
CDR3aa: CAWDAGADEKLFF
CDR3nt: TGTGCCTGGGATGCAGGGGCAGATGAAAAACTGTTTTTT

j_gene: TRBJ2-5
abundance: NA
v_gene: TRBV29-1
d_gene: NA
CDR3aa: CSVEPAADLEETQYF
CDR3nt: TGCAGCGTTGAACCCGCGGCAGATCTAGAAGAGACCCAGTACTTC

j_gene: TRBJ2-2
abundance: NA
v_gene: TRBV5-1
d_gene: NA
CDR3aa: CASSVDFGRVAGELFF
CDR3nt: TGTGCCAGCAGCGTAGATTTCGGCAGAGTGGCCGGGGAGCTGTTTTTT